This T cell receptor (beta chain) was sequenced during a study of blood T cell repertoires in COVID-19. Study overall: Both acute and convalescent COVID-19 samples were obtained from the United States, Italy and Spain. In each case, the material was cDNA or gDNA derived from T cells, B-cell-depleted T cells, or PBMCs.

In the study's own analysis: Amplification with reference gene primers provided the estimates of nucleated cell counts. Assay: immunoSEQ multiplex PCR; the TCRdb copy retains only in-frame clones and omits some. The V and J calls and clone size come from that table; D and trimming were worked out from the DNA. Of some 240,000 clones in the sample, around four fifths were seen once. Germline loops: CDR1 SGHRS, CDR2 YFSETQ. Trimming took off 2 bases at V and 10 bases at J, with 19 bases between the two ends. This CDR3 contains 16 residues. Sequenced: peripheral blood. The chain carries TRBV5-1 and TRBJ1-6; TRBD1 might be the D (6 bases). This TCR was recovered from a woman aged 60 to 75 with active or convalescent COVID-19. CDR3 sequence (DNA): TGCGCCAGCAGCTTTCTCCCCCGCGGGGGCGCCTCACCCCTCCACTTT. Translated: CASSFLPRGGASPLHF.